The rows below give T cell receptor beta chains drawn from one sample of a study of blood T cell repertoires in COVID-19. Assay: immunoSEQ multiplex PCR; the TCRdb copy retains only in-frame clones and omits some. The sample has roughly 290,000 clones; approximately 80% are singletons. Sequenced: peripheral blood. Every receptor here comes from a woman aged 45 to 65 with active or convalescent COVID-19. CDR3s leave out the opening cysteine and the closing phenylalanine or tryptophan.

j_gene	v_gene	CDR3aa
TRBJ2-7	TRBV5-4	ASTTQGTSGRLYEQY
TRBJ1-2	TRBV30	AWSVKGESYGYT
TRBJ1-1	TRBV6-5	ASSYSGGSGTEAF
TRBJ2-6	TRBV5-1	ASSLTVSSGANVLT
TRBJ2-3	TRBV11-2	ASSPTASTDTQY
TRBJ2-5	TRBV2	ASSGGLADWYQETQY
TRBJ2-2	TRBV5-1	ASSLFSSGATGELF
TRBJ2-7	TRBV6-5	ASRLGEALRGQQY
TRBJ1-1	TRBV29-1	SAGTGGLEAF
TRBJ1-2	TRBV3-1/TRBV3-2	ASSPGRAGFGYT
TRBJ2-1	TRBV5-4	ASSWGGRQEQF
TRBJ2-5	TRBV11-2	ASSLNPGPGGAETQY
TRBJ1-5	TRBV7-9	ASSSSLTGGNQPQH
TRBJ2-7	TRBV5-1	ASSPTRSYEQY
TRBJ2-1	TRBV7-8	ASSLLTSGSYNEQF
TRBJ2-7	TRBV10-3	AISEPGTSGGYEQY
TRBJ1-1	TRBV19	ASSGRTGGWTEAF
TRBJ1-3	TRBV3-1/TRBV3-2	ASSRTGDSGNTIY
TRBJ1-2	TRBV6-6	ASSYGQGEYGYT
TRBJ1-2	TRBV28	ASSFSIKGYGYT
TRBJ2-1	TRBV3-1/TRBV3-2	ASSQVQLAGAKDNEQF
TRBJ2-4	TRBV30	AWRRGNIQY
TRBJ1-1	TRBV28	ASSFSNLNTEAF
TRBJ2-2	TRBV19	ASSRGTITGELF
TRBJ2-3	TRBV28	ASSFGVAGVADTQY
TRBJ1-2	TRBV7-2	ASSTEPTGDYT
TRBJ1-3	TRBV29-1	SVETGQGLGNTIY
TRBJ2-6	TRBV28	ASRSQGTGANVLT
TRBJ1-5	TRBV7-8	ASSLYPQGARNQPQH